This TCR beta chain was documented in a study of patients and donors after allogeneic stem cell transplantation. The length of the CDR3 is 11 residues. The germline V and J ends were trimmed by 7 bases and 6 bases, with 10 bases remaining between them. CDR1 is GTSNPN, CDR2 SVGIG, per germline (reference sequence). TCRdb fed the RT-PCR reads into MiXCR, producing one record per CDR3 protein. The sample has hundreds of thousands of distinct CDR3 sequences, roughly an eighth seen once. In its sample, this clonotype was seen a few times. V usage is TRBV30 and J usage is TRBJ2-1; D is unresolved. Sequenced sample: blood, either unsorted or a sorted T cell fraction (not recorded which). This TCR derives from a human donor who was either an allogeneic HSCT recipient or a stem cell or donor lymphocyte infusion donor (not recorded which). It is not recorded whose cells these are; they may come from a transplant donor. The CDR3 DNA reads TGTGCCTCGGGTGATGGCAATGAGCAGTTCTTC. Encoded protein: CASGDGNEQFF.